The 6 T cell receptor beta chains presented below share a single source sample, sequenced in a study of long-term antiretroviral therapy in people with HIV. Survey-level resolution applied to immunoSEQ assay v3.0. Profiling relied on immunoSEQ multiplex PCR, and the TCRdb table lists in-frame clones only, not all of them. The sample includes about 39,000 clones, approximately 86% of them seen just once. Sequencing used unsorted PBMCs, obtained just before starting antiretroviral therapy. These receptors were obtained from a woman in her late teens or twenties with HIV.

V gene TRBV13 combines with J gene TRBJ1-2; D might be TRBD1 (6 bases). Germline V gene data show CDR1 as PRHDT and CDR2 as FYEKMQ (reference sequence). CDR3 length: 14 residues. Deletions cut 5 bases from V and 4 bases from J, with 14 bases between. DNA of the CDR3: TGTGCCAGCAGCACACGACAGGACCGCTATGGCTACACCTTC. Translation gives CASSTRQDRYGYTF.

This sequence joins TRBV28 and TRBJ1-5; tentatively, D is TRBD1 (5 bases). CDR3 length: 15 amino acids. V lost 7 bases to trimming and J lost 3 bases, with 16 bases between them. Germline lookup yields CDR1 MDHEN and CDR2 SYDVKM. CDR3: CASNFITGANQPQHF. The DNA for the CDR3 is TGTGCCAGCAACTTTATCACCGGGGCCAATCAGCCCCAGCATTTT.

The V call is TRBV10-2, the J call TRBJ2-1; TRBD2 might be the D (5 bases). Between the trimmed V and J ends, which lost 3 bases and 6 bases, there was a span of 15 bases. In germline, CDR1 is WSHSY, CDR2 SAAADI. The CDR3 totals 15 residues. CDR3 residues: CASSDSLDLSNEQFF. CDR3 nucleotide sequence: TGCGCCAGCAGTGACTCTCTGGACTTATCCAATGAGCAGTTCTTC.

This clone was detected a few times. The chain uses TRBV9 and TRBJ2-1; 7 bases align to TRBD2. The CDR3 spans 12 residues. The trim removed 7 bases at V and 6 bases at J, leaving 4 bases unmatched. From germline, CDR1 is SGDLS and CDR2 YYNGEE. The CDR3 region is CASGTTINEQFF. DNA of the CDR3: TGTGCCAGCGGGACTACCATCAATGAGCAGTTCTTC. Together with reference TRBV9 and TRBJ2-1, the CDR3 gives the full variable domain: DSGVTQTPKHLITATGQRVTLRCSPRSGDLSVYWYQQSLDQGLQFLIQYYNGEERAKGNILERFSAQQFPDLHSELNLSSLELGDSALYFCASGTTINEQFFGPGTRLTVL.

This clone was seen just once. This chain connects TRBV14 to TRBJ2-1; 12 positions agree with TRBD2. In germline, CDR1 is SGHDN, CDR2 FVKESK. There are 16 residues in the CDR3. J was trimmed by 5 bases and V by 4 bases; bases with no gene match: 6. CDR3 in amino acids: CASSPSLAGGNNEQFF. CDR3 nucleotide sequence: TGTGCCAGCAGCCCCTCACTAGCGGGAGGTAACAATGAGCAGTTCTTC.

The chain couples TRBV7-3 to TRBJ2-3; D gene uncertain. CDR1 and CDR2 from the germline V gene are SGHTA and FQGTGA. The CDR3 consists of 14 residues. Trimming took off 2 bases at V and 0 bases at J, with 6 bases between the two ends. CDR3 residues: CASSLSASTDTQYF. CDR3 sequence (DNA): TGTGCCAGCAGCTTATCAGCTAGCACAGATACGCAGTATTTT.